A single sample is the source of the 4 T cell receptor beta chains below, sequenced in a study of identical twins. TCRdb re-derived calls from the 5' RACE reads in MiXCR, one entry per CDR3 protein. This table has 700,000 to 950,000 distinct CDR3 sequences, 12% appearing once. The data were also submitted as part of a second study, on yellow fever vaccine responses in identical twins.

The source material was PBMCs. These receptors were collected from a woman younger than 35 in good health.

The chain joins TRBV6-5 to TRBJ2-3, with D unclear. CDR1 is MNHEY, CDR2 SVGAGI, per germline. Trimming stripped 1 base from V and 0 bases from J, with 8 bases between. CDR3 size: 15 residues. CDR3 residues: CASSYLGKSTDTQYF. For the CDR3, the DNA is TGTGCCAGCAGTTACTTGGGGAAAAGCACAGATACGCAGTATTTT.

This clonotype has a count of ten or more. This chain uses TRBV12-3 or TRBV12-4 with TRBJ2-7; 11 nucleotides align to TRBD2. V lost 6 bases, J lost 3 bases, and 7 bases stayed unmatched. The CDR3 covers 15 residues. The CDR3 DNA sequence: TGTGCCAGCAGGCCGGGGACTAGCGGCCTCTACGAGCAGTACTTC. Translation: CASRPGTSGLYEQYF.

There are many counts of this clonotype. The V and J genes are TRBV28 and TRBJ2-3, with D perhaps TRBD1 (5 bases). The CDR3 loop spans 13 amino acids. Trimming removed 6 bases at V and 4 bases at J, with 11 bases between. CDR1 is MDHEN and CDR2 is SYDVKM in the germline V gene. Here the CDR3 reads CASSSRVPDTQYF. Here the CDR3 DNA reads TGTGCCAGCAGCTCCAGGGTCCCAGATACGCAGTATTTT.

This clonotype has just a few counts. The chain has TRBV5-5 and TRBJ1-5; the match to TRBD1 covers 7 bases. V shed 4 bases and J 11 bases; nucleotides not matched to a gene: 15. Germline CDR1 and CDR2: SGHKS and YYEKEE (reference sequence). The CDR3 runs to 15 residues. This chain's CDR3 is CASSPEGAAPGAQHF. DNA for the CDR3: TGTGCCAGCAGCCCAGAGGGGGCGGCCCCAGGGGCCCAGCATTTT.